This T cell receptor (beta chain) derives from a study of CD8 T cells in Susac syndrome. An input of 0.5 to 1 ug of RNA was subjected to reverse transcription using random hexamers. TCRdb independently ran MiXCR on the immunoSEQ multiplex PCR reads; one entry per CDR3 protein. The repertoire includes 100,000 to 150,000 distinct CDR3 sequences, about 95% of them detected once, and over 0.07% sits in the top ten. This TCR was sampled from a human donor in good health. The sequenced sample was CD4+ T cells from PBMCs.

CDR3 nucleotides: TGTGCCAGCAGCTTAGGCCTAGCGGGAGCGCCCTACAATGAGCAGTTCTTC. It is translated as CASSLGLAGAPYNEQFF. V usage is TRBV13 and J usage is TRBJ2-1; 10 nucleotides line up with TRBD2. This CDR3 is 17 amino acids long. Unmatched junction bases numbered 4, after V lost 0 bases and J lost 2 bases. Germline V gene data show CDR1 as PRHDT and CDR2 as FYEKMQ (reference sequence).